Listed here is a single TCR beta chain. As yet, its antigen is unknown. The CDR3 is made up of 16 amino acids. The germline gives CDR1 LGHNA, CDR2 YNFKEQ. V was trimmed by 0 bases and J by 5 bases, leaving 16 bases between them. This sample stems from a study of cytomegalovirus exposure and HLA in healthy donors. Findings and caveats of the study: Several of the most significant clusters appeared linked to common viral pathogens, based on a later analysis. V- and J-gene trimming in TCR beta was tied to a missense DCLRE1C variant by an analysis performed later.

PCR used 60 Vbeta primers and 13 Jbeta primers. Repertoires were generated with immunoSEQ multiplex PCR, while TCRdb's copy carries only in-frame clones and drops some. The table lists around 120,000 clones. Donors sampled were nominally healthy, though unrecorded immune exposures were likely. Input material: PBMCs. The origin of this receptor is a man aged 18 to 30 in good health and CMV-seronegative. The V gene is TRBV4-2, the J gene TRBJ1-2; D is possibly TRBD1 (6 bases). Here the CDR3 reads CASSQDRTAAFYGYTF. The CDR3 DNA reads TGTGCCAGCAGCCAAGATCGGACAGCCGCCTTTTATGGCTACACCTTC.